This passage covers 26 T cell receptor beta chains from one sample sequenced in a study of cytomegalovirus exposure and HLA in healthy donors. This PCR relied on a set of 60 Vbeta primers and 13 Jbeta primers. The method was immunoSEQ multiplex PCR; TCRdb's version includes in-frame clones alone and lacks a portion of them. Its listing shows around 100,000 clones. The specimen was PBMCs. The receptors were sampled from a man aged 30-40 years in good health and CMV-seronegative.

This rearrangement joins TRBV25-1 to TRBJ2-1; TRBD1 is a possible D gene (5 bases). Per germline, CDR1 MGHDK and CDR2 SYGVNS. This CDR3 spans 15 amino acids. V was cut by 3 bases and J by 2 bases, with 11 bases left in between. This chain's CDR3 is CASSDDQGAYNEQFF. The CDR3 nucleotides are TGTGCCAGCAGTGACGACCAAGGGGCCTACAATGAGCAGTTCTTC. Combining the CDR3 with reference TRBV25-1 and TRBJ2-1 gives the whole variable domain EADIYQTPRYLVIGTGKKITLECSQTMGHDKMYWYQQDPGMELHLIHYSYGVNSTEKGDLSSESTVSRIRTEHFPLTLESARPSHTSQYLCASSDDQGAYNEQFFGPGTRLTVL.

The chain combines TRBV6-1 with TRBJ2-7; D is perhaps TRBD1 (6 bases). The germline gives CDR1 MNHNS, CDR2 SASEGT. This CDR3 is 16 amino acids long. The V and J ends lost 1 base and 6 bases respectively, with 19 bases between them. The CDR3 DNA reads TGTGCCAGCAGTGAAGACAGGGCAGGACAGACCGGCGAGCAGTACTTC. It yields the protein CASSEDRAGQTGEQYF.

This chain links TRBV5-1 with TRBJ2-1, with 11 bases lining up with TRBD2. Unmatched junction bases numbered 6, after V lost 4 bases and J lost 6 bases. CDR1 and CDR2 from the germline V gene are SGHRS and YFSETQ. The CDR3 has 15 residues. The CDR3 bases are TGCGCCAGCAGCCCCGAGGGACTAGCGGCCAATGAGCAGTTCTTC. The encoded protein is CASSPEGLAANEQFF.

The chain has TRBV6-4 and TRBJ2-5, with 10 bases identical to TRBD1. The CDR3 contains 15 residues. In germline, CDR1 is MRHNA, CDR2 SNTAGT. The V segment lost 3 bases and the J segment 4 bases; nucleotides outside the gene matches: 5. Here the CDR3 reads CASSEGTGEGETQYF. CDR3 sequence (DNA): TGTGCCAGCAGTGAAGGGACAGGGGAGGGAGAGACCCAGTACTTC.

The rearrangement links TRBV5-1 to TRBJ1-4, with 7 bases fitting TRBD1. The CDR3 loop spans 14 amino acids. Germline loops: CDR1 SGHRS, CDR2 YFSETQ. With 4 bases clipped from V and 5 bases from J, the junction kept 5 bases outside the gene matches. CDR3 sequence: CASSQGDSNEKLFF. CDR3 DNA sequence: TGCGCCAGCAGCCAGGGGGATTCCAATGAAAAACTGTTTTTT. Combining the CDR3 with reference TRBV5-1 and TRBJ1-4 gives the whole variable domain KAGVTQTPRYLIKTRGQQVTLSCSPISGHRSVSWYQQTPGQGLQFLFEYFSETQRNKGNFPGRFSGRQFSNSRSEMNVSTLELGDSALYLCASSQGDSNEKLFFGSGTQLSVL.

This chain connects TRBV5-1 to TRBJ2-5, with D possibly TRBD1 on 5 matching bases. The J call is in doubt because the DNA end fits TRBJ2-7 better. Germline-derived CDR1 and CDR2 are SGHRS and YFSETQ. CDR3 size: 14 residues. This chain's CDR3 is CASSPGGRAGEQYF. CDR3 sequence (DNA): TGCGCCAGCAGCCCAGGCGGCAGGGCTGGCGAGCAGTACTTC.

The rearrangement uses TRBV9 and TRBJ2-5, with a weak D call TRBD1 (5 bases). V was trimmed by 0 bases and J by 2 bases, leaving 8 bases between them. Germline assignment: CDR1 SGDLS and CDR2 YYNGEE. This CDR3 region has 14 residues. CDR3 bases: TGTGCCAGCAGCGTAGGTCCAGGGCAAGAGACCCAGTACTTC. Amino acid sequence: CASSVGPGQETQYF.

The chain combines TRBV18 with TRBJ1-1, with 7 nucleotides matching TRBD1. This CDR3 region has 17 residues. Germline CDR1 is KGHSH and CDR2 is LQKENI. Trimming at V came to 3 bases and at J to 4 bases, leaving 14 bases not matched to a gene. The CDR3 protein is CASSPSRTPGGSTEAFF. CDR3 coding DNA: TGTGCCAGCTCACCCTCCCGAACCCCAGGGGGAAGCACTGAAGCTTTCTTT.

The chain uses TRBV5-4 and TRBJ2-5; 9 nucleotides match TRBD2. The trim removed 4 bases at V and 4 bases at J, leaving 5 bases unmatched. The germline V gene has CDR1 SGHNT and CDR2 YYREEE (reference sequence). The CDR3 totals 14 residues. CDR3 region: CASSMGGLAETQYF. The CDR3 DNA reads as TGTGCCAGCAGCATGGGGGGACTAGCAGAGACCCAGTACTTC.

The rearrangement joins TRBV12-5 to TRBJ1-2, with 8 bases matching TRBD1. CDR1 and CDR2 (germline): LGHNT, FRNRAP. The CDR3 is 13 amino acids. With 2 bases clipped from V and 4 bases from J, the junction kept 0 bases outside the gene matches. The CDR3 DNA is TGTGCTAGTGGTTTGCAGGGGGCCTATGGCTACACCTTC. Its translation is CASGLQGAYGYTF. Full variable domain (missing parts from reference TRBV12-5 and TRBJ1-2): DARVTQTPRHKVTEMGQEVTMRCQPILGHNTVFWYRQTMMQGLELLAYFRNRAPLDDSGMPKDRFSAEMPDATLATLKIQPSEPRDSAVYFCASGLQGAYGYTFGSGTRLTVV.

V and J are TRBV6-4 and TRBJ2-7; maybe TRBD1 (6 bases). V was cut by 4 bases and J by 5 bases, with 15 bases left in between. The CDR3 extends over 14 amino acids. Per the germline V gene, CDR1 is MRHNA and CDR2 is SNTAGT. CDR3 protein: CASSVHRAPDEQYF. The CDR3 nucleotides read TGTGCCAGCAGTGTCCACAGGGCGCCCGACGAGCAGTACTTC.

The chain has TRBV7-9 and TRBJ1-1; D unclear. Trimming stripped 7 bases from V and 3 bases from J, with 12 bases between. Germline loops: CDR1 SEHNR, CDR2 FQNEAQ (reference sequence). The CDR3 consists of 13 residues. The CDR3 protein is CASTSGWDTEAFF. In DNA, the CDR3 is TGTGCCAGCACCTCCGGGTGGGACACTGAAGCTTTCTTT. The whole variable domain, filled in from reference TRBV7-9 and TRBJ1-1, reads DTGVSQNPRHKITKRGQNVTFRCDPISEHNRLYWYRQTLGQGPEFLTYFQNEAQLEKSRLLSDRFSAERPKGSFSTLEIQRTEQGDSAMYLCASTSGWDTEAFFGQGTRLTVV.

J is TRBJ1-1 and V is TRBV18, with 7 bases fitting TRBD1. V gave up 5 bases and J gave up 3 bases; unmatched junction bases: 6. From germline, CDR1 is KGHSH and CDR2 LQKENI. The CDR3 is 14 amino acids. CDR3 sequence reads: CASSARGRDTEAFF. CDR3 DNA: TGTGCCAGCTCAGCTAGGGGGCGCGACACTGAAGCTTTCTTT.

CDR3 loop: CAEGTGESNEQFF. The CDR3 DNA reads as TGTGCTGAGGGGACAGGGGAATCTAATGAGCAGTTCTTC. The gene calls are TRBV7-9 and TRBJ2-1; 10 bases fit TRBD1. The germline CDR1 and CDR2 sequences are SEHNR and FQNEAQ (reference sequence). The CDR3 is 13 amino acids.

The chain joins TRBV6-5 to TRBJ2-2, with a weak D call TRBD2 (5 bases). Trimming shortened V by 7 bases and J by 4 bases, and 16 bases separated the two germline ends. CDR1 MNHEY and CDR2 SVGAGI come from the germline V gene. The CDR3 has 15 residues. The CDR3 coding sequence is TGTGCCAGCAAAAAGGGCAGTGCGGGCACCGGGGAGCTGTTTTTT. Residues: CASKKGSAGTGELFF.

The chain is built from TRBV9 and TRBJ2-2; tentative D call: TRBD2 (5 bases). Trimming removed 1 base at V and 0 bases at J, with 7 bases between. This CDR3 comprises 15 residues. CDR1 SGDLS and CDR2 YYNGEE come from the germline V gene. CDR3 residues: CASSVRGSNTGELFF. DNA for the CDR3: TGTGCCAGCAGCGTACGGGGTTCGAACACCGGGGAGCTGTTTTTT.

The V and J genes are TRBV19 and TRBJ2-1; 11 nucleotides line up with TRBD2. The germline V gene encodes CDR1 LNHDA and CDR2 SQIVND (reference sequence). The CDR3 length is 15 residues. Trimming cost V 6 bases and J 4 bases; bases outside gene matches: 5. The CDR3 region is CASSLAGGIYNEQFF. In DNA, the CDR3 is TGTGCCAGTAGCCTAGCGGGGGGTATATACAATGAGCAGTTCTTC.

The chain is built from TRBV25-1 and TRBJ1-1; D gene unclear. Germline CDR1 and CDR2: MGHDK and SYGVNS. The CDR3 has 15 residues. Between the trimmed V and J ends, which lost 0 bases and 5 bases, there was a span of 13 bases. For the CDR3, the DNA is TGTGCCAGCAGTGAATATTGGAGGCCGACGACTGAAGCTTTCTTT. Translating gives CASSEYWRPTTEAFF.

CDR3 loop: CASGTDRTATYEQYF. The CDR3 DNA follows: TGTGCCAGCGGTACTGACCGGACAGCTACCTACGAGCAGTACTTC. The genes are TRBV6-5 and TRBJ2-7; D may be TRBD1 (6 bases). CDR1 and CDR2 (germline): MNHEY, SVGAGI. This CDR3 region has 15 residues. V shed 8 bases and J shed 2 bases, with 19 bases lying between them.

The genes are TRBV13 and TRBJ1-2, with 8 bases identical to TRBD1. This CDR3 is built from 14 residues. V trimming: 5 bases; J trimming: 4 bases; junction bases outside the gene matches: 6. Germline V CDR1 and CDR2: PRHDT, FYEKMQ (reference sequence). This CDR3 is CASSTGTGLYGYTF. DNA for the CDR3: TGTGCCAGCAGCACTGGGACAGGTCTCTATGGCTACACCTTC.

The V and J genes are TRBV9 and TRBJ1-2; 9 bases are shared with TRBD1. Germline-derived CDR1 and CDR2 are SGDLS and YYNGEE. The junction had 4 bases not matched to a gene; V was cut back by 1 base and J by 6 bases. There are 14 residues in the CDR3. CDR3 residues: CASSVTTGGHGYTF. CDR3 in DNA: TGTGCCAGCAGCGTAACCACAGGGGGCCATGGCTACACCTTC.

The chain is built from TRBV5-4 and TRBJ2-1, with a possible D match to TRBD2 (7 bases). Trimming cost V 4 bases and J 1 base, with 18 bases left between them. CDR3 length equals 17 residues. Germline CDR1 and CDR2: SGHNT and YYREEE (reference sequence). In nucleotides, the CDR3 is TGTGCCAGCAGCCCGGGGGGCGGGGGCCTTTCCTACAATGAGCAGTTCTTC. This sequence encodes CASSPGGGGLSYNEQFF.

J is TRBJ1-5 and V is TRBV30; 7 bases are shared with TRBD1. V lost 3 bases to trimming and J lost 2 bases; unmatched junction nucleotides: 4. The CDR3 totals 14 residues. From germline, CDR1 is GTSNPN and CDR2 SVGIG (reference sequence). CDR3 amino acids: CAWRTDRGNQPQHF. CDR3 nucleotide sequence: TGTGCCTGGAGGACCGACAGGGGCAATCAGCCCCAGCATTTT.

V gene TRBV27 combines with J gene TRBJ2-1, with 9 bases lining up with TRBD2. This CDR3 is 15 amino acids long. Trimming removed 2 bases from V and 2 bases from J; junction bases left unmatched: 1. Germline CDR1 MNHEY, CDR2 SMNVEV (reference sequence). In nucleotides, the CDR3 is TGTGCCAGCAGTTTAGCGGGGGGGCCCTACAATGAGCAGTTCTTC. Amino acid sequence: CASSLAGGPYNEQFF.

The chain joins TRBV11-2 to TRBJ2-7, with D possibly matching TRBD1 (6 bases). The V and J ends lost 1 base and 9 bases respectively, with 16 bases between them. Germline-derived CDR1 and CDR2 are SGHAT and FQNNGV. This CDR3 region has 14 residues. CDR3 in amino acids: CASSLGDIPSAQYF. DNA of the CDR3: TGTGCCAGCAGCTTAGGGGACATTCCTTCCGCGCAGTACTTC.

The rearrangement uses TRBV5-5 and TRBJ2-5; D may be TRBD1 (5 bases). Germline V CDR1 and CDR2: SGHKS, YYEKEE (reference sequence). This CDR3 has 13 residues. V was pared by 7 bases and J by 4 bases, with 14 bases between. The CDR3 sequence is CASSPVGRETQYF. Here the CDR3 DNA reads TGTGCCAGCTCTCCAGTGGGGCGAGAGACCCAGTACTTC.